Sequencing of this T cell receptor beta chain was carried out in a study of beta chain features in type 1 diabetes. The isolated RNA, all of it, was reverse transcribed, so expressed TCRB transcripts were what got sequenced. Clones were sequenced by immunoSEQ multiplex PCR, and TCRdb holds only the in-frame ones, with some missing. The sample shows a few hundred thousand clones, roughly 13% of them seen only once. Trimming pared 5 bases from V and 2 bases from J, leaving 15 bases between. Germline CDR1 is SGHTA and CDR2 is FQGNSA. The CDR3 spans 15 residues. To note about this clone: The target antigen is unknown.

General observations from the study: In all four CD4+ subsets, TCRB CDR3 length was significantly, moderately reduced in type 1 diabetes.

This rearrangement joins TRBV7-2 to TRBJ1-1; weak D call: TRBD1 (5 bases). The sequenced material came from naive CD4+ T cells from blood. The receptor was isolated from a woman aged 18-30 years with type 1 diabetes. CDR3 DNA sequence: TGTGCCAGCAGCGAGCAGGGTGGCCTTAACACTGAAGCTTTCTTT. Translated: CASSEQGGLNTEAFF. Full variable domain (outside the CDR3, taken from reference TRBV7-2 and TRBJ1-1): GAGVSQSPSNKVTEKGKDVELRCDPISGHTALYWYRQSLGQGLEFLIYFQGNSAPDKSGLPSDRFSAERTGGSVSTLTIQRTQQEDSAVYLCASSEQGGLNTEAFFGQGTRLTVV.